Listed below are T cell receptor beta chains from one sample, sequenced in a study of blood T cell repertoires in COVID-19. This table comes from immunoSEQ multiplex PCR, and its TCRdb copy is limited to in-frame clones, with some not included. The table lists over 400,000 clones, roughly nine tenths of them singletons, with around 7.8% in the top ten. The sample was peripheral blood. Receptors originate from a woman between 45 and 65 years old with COVID-19, enrolled during active disease. The CDR3 runs from the conserved cysteine through the conserved F or W. The order of the fields is clone size, J gene, D gene, V gene, CDR3 protein, CDR3 DNA. The D gene is left open where the match is weak. Only part of the rows carry a size: once, few, many, or a class if the clone is expanded.

- TRBJ2-1 - TRBV10-2 CASVAGQYNEQFF TGCGCCAGCGTCGCAGGACAGTACAATGAGCAGTTCTTC
- TRBJ2-3 TRBD2 TRBV7-3 CASSSGLASDTQYF TGTGCCAGCAGCTCCGGACTAGCTTCAGATACGCAGTATTTT
- TRBJ1-2 - TRBV13 CASSSTVDGYTF TGTGCCAGCAGCTCTACTGTCGATGGCTACACCTTC
- TRBJ2-7 - TRBV9 CASSVGMTRSYEQYF TGTGCCAGCAGCGTAGGGATGACACGCTCCTACGAGCAGTACTTC
- TRBJ1-2 - TRBV4-1 CASSQEHYTHYGYTF TGCGCCAGCAGCCAAGAGCATTACACGCACTATGGCTACACCTTC
- TRBJ1-2 - TRBV19 CASSTRGGGALNGYTF TGTGCCAGTAGTACCCGCGGGGGTGGGGCCCTGAACGGCTACACCTTC
- TRBJ2-3 - TRBV18 CASSPAISTDTQYF TGTGCCAGCTCACCTGCGATTAGCACAGATACGCAGTATTTT
few TRBJ2-7 - TRBV6-6 CASRPTGTFYEQYF TGTGCCAGCAGGCCGACAGGCACGTTCTACGAGCAGTACTTC
- TRBJ2-1 TRBD2 TRBV3-1/TRBV3-2 CASSPLAGPYNEQFF TGTGCCAGCAGCCCCCTAGCGGGGCCCTACAATGAGCAGTTCTTC
- TRBJ2-6 - TRBV9 CASSVRSGSGANVLTF TGTGCCAGCAGCGTAAGGAGCGGCTCTGGGGCCAACGTCCTGACTTTC
few TRBJ1-1 TRBD1 TRBV3-1/TRBV3-2 CASSQVRDSEAFF TGTGCCAGCAGCCAAGTCCGGGACAGTGAAGCTTTCTTT
- TRBJ1-5 TRBD1 TRBV5-1 CASGTPGQKGDQPQHF TGCGCCAGCGGCACACCGGGACAGAAAGGTGACCAGCCCCAGCATTTT
- TRBJ1-2 - TRBV6-5 CASNRAGEDYGYTF TGTGCCAGCAACCGGGCGGGGGAGGACTATGGCTACACCTTC
once TRBJ1-5 - TRBV6-5 CASRESQGSHQPQHF TGTGCCAGCCGCGAGAGTCAGGGGTCACATCAGCCCCAGCATTTT
- TRBJ1-5 TRBD1 TRBV6-5 CASSQDRGSNQPQHF TGTGCCAGCAGTCAGGACAGGGGTAGCAATCAGCCCCAGCATTTT
once TRBJ2-7 TRBD2 TRBV5-1 CASSLGSTSVGPYEQYF TGCGCCAGCAGCTTGGGCTCAACTAGCGTGGGGCCCTACGAGCAGTACTTC
- TRBJ1-3 - TRBV19 CASSMGGHSGNTIYF TGTGCCAGTAGTATGGGAGGACACTCTGGAAACACCATATATTTT
- TRBJ2-1 - TRBV11-2 CASSPDSVSSYNEQFF TGTGCCAGCAGCCCGGACTCCGTAAGCTCCTACAATGAGCAGTTCTTC
- TRBJ2-7 - TRBV5-6 CASSLAFLGYASEQYF TGTGCCAGCAGCTTGGCCTTTCTGGGCTACGCTTCCGAGCAGTACTTC
- TRBJ2-2 TRBD1 TRBV24-1 CATRGRGRTGELFF TGTGCCACCCGGGGTAGGGGGCGGACCGGGGAGCTGTTTTTT
- TRBJ2-3 - TRBV7-7 CASSPTTFSTDTQYF TGTGCCAGCAGCCCGACAACCTTTAGTACAGATACGCAGTATTTT
- TRBJ2-2 - TRBV7-2 CASSLLPLQGTGELFF TGTGCCAGCAGCTTACTTCCCCTCCAGGGCACCGGGGAGCTGTTTTTT